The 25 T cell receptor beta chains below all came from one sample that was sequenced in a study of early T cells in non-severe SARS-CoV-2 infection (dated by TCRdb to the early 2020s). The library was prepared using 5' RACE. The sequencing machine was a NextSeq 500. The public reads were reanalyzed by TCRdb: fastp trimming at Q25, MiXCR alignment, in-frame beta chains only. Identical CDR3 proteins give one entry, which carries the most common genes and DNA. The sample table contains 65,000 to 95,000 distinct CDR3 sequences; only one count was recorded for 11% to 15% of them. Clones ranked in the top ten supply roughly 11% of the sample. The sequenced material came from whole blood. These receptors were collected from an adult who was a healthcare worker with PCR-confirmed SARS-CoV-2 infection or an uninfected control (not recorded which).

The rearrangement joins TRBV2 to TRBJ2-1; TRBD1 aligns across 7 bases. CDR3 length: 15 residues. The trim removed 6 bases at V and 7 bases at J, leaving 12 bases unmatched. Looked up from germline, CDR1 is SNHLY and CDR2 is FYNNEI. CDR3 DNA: TGTGCCAGCAGCTCATCGTCAGGGGGTAGGAATGAGCAGTTCTTC. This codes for CASSSSSGGRNEQFF.

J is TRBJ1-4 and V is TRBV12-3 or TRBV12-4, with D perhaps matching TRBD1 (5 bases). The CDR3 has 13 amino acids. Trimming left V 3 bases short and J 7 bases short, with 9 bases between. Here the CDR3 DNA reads TGTGCCAGCAGTTTCTCAGGGCGTGAAAAACTGTTTTTT. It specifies CASSFSGREKLFF.

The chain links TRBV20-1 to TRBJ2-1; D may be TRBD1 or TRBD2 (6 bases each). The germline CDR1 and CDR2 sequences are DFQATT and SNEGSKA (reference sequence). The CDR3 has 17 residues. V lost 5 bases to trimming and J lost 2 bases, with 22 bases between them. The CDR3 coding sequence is TGCAGTGCTGAGCCCTCTCGGGGGCAAAATCCCTACAATGAGCAGTTCTTC. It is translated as CSAEPSRGQNPYNEQFF.

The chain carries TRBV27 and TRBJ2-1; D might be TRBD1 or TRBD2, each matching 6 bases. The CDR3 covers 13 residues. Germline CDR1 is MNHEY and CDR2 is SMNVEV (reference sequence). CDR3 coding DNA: TGTGGCGTAGGGGGGTTGATTATAAATGAGCAGTTCTTC. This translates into CGVGGLIINEQFF.

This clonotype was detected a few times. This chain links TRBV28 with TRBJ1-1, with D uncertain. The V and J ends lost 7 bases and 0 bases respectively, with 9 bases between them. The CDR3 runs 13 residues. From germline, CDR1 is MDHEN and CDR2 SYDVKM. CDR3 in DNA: TGTGCCAGCAATCCAGTCATGAACACTGAAGCTTTCTTT. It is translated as CASNPVMNTEAFF.

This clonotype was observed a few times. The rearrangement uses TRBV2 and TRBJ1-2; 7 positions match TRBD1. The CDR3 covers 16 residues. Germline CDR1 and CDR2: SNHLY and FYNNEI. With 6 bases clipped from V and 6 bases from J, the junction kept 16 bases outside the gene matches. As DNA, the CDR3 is TGTGCCAGCAGCCGACAGGGAACGGGTTTGGCTGATGGCTACACCTTC. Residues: CASSRQGTGLADGYTF.

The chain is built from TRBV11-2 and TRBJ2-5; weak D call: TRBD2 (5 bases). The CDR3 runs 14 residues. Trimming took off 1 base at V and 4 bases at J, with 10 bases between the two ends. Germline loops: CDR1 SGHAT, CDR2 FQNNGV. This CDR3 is CASSLASAGETQYF. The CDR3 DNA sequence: TGTGCCAGCAGCTTAGCTTCGGCGGGAGAGACCCAGTACTTC.

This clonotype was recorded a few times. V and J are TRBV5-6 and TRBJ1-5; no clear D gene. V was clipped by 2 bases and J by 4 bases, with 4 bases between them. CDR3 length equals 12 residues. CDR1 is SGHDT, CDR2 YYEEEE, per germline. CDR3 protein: CASSLLNQPQHF. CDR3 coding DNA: TGTGCCAGCAGCTTATTAAATCAGCCCCAGCATTTT.

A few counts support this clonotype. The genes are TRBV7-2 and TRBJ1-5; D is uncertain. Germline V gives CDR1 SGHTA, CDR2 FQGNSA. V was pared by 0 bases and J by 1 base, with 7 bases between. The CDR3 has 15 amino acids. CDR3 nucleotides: TGTGCCAGCAGCTTAGCTTTGGACAGCAATCAGCCCCAGCATTTT. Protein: CASSLALDSNQPQHF. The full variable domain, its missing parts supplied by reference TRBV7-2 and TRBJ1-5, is GAGVSQSPSNKVTEKGKDVELRCDPISGHTALYWYRQSLGQGLEFLIYFQGNSAPDKSGLPSDRFSAERTGGSVSTLTIQRTQQEDSAVYLCASSLALDSNQPQHFGDGTRLSIL.

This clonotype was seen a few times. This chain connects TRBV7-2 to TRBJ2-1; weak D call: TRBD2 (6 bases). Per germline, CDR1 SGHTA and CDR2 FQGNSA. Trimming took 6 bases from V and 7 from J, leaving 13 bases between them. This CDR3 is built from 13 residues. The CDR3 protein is CASSAVGGNEQFF. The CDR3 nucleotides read TGTGCCAGCAGTGCGGTCGGGGGTAATGAGCAGTTCTTC.

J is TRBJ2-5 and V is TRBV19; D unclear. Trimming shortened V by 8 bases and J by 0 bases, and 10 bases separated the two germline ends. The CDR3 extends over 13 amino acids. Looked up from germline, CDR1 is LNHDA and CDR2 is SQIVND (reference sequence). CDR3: CASSRPYQETQYF. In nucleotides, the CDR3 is TGTGCCAGTTCTCGCCCGTACCAAGAGACCCAGTACTTC.

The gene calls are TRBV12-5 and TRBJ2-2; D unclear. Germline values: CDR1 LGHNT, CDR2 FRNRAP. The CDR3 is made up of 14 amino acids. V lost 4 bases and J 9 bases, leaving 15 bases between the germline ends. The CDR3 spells CASGSDVSLRELFF. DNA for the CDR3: TGTGCTAGTGGTTCGGACGTTAGCTTGCGGGAGCTGTTTTTT.

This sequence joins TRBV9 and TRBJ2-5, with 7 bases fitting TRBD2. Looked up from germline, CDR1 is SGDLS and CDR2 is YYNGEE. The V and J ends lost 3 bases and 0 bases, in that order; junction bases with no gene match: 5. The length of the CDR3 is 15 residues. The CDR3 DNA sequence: TGTGCCAGCAGCGGTTCCGGGACTAACCAAGAGACCCAGTACTTC. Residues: CASSGSGTNQETQYF.

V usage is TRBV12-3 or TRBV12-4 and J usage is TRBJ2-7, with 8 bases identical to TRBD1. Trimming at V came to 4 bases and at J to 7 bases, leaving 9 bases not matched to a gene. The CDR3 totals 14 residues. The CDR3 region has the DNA TGTGCCAGCAGTTGGACAGGGACCGGGGGAGAGCAGTACTTC. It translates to CASSWTGTGGEQYF.

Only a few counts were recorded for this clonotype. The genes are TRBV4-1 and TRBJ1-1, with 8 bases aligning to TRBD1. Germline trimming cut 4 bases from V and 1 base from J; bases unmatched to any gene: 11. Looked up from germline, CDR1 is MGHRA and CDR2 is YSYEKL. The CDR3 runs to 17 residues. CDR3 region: CASSPSLDRGKNTEAFF. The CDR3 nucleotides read TGCGCCAGCAGCCCATCCCTTGACAGGGGCAAGAACACTGAAGCTTTCTTT.

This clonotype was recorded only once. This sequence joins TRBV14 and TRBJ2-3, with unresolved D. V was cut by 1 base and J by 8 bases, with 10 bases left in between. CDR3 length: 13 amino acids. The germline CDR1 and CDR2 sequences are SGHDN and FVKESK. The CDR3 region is CASSQGQYLTQYF. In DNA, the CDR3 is TGTGCCAGCAGCCAAGGACAATATCTTACGCAGTATTTT.

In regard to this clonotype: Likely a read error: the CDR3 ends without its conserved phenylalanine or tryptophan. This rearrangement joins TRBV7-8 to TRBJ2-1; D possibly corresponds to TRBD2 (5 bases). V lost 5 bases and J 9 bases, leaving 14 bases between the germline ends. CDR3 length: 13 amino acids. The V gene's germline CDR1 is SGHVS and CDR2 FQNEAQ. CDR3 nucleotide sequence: TGTGCCAGCAGCGCAGAACTAGGTGGTGAGCAGTTCATC. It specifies CASSAELGGEQFI.

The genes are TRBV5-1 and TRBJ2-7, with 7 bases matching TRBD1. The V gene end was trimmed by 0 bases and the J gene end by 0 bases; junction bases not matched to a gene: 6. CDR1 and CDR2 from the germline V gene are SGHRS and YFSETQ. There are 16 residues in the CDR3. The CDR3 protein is CASSLDRGILSYEQYF. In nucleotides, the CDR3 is TGCGCCAGCAGCTTGGACAGGGGAATACTCTCCTACGAGCAGTACTTC.

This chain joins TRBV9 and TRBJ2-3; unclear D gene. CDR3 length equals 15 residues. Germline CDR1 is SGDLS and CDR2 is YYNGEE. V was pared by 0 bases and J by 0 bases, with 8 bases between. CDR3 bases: TGTGCCAGCAGCGTAGGAGGAATTAGCACAGATACGCAGTATTTT. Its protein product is CASSVGGISTDTQYF.

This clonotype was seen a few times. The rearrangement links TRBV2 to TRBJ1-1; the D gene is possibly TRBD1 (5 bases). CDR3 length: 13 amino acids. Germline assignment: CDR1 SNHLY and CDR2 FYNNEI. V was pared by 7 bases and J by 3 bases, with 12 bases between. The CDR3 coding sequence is TGTGCCAGCAACCAGGGATTGGACACTGAAGCTTTCTTT. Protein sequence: CASNQGLDTEAFF.

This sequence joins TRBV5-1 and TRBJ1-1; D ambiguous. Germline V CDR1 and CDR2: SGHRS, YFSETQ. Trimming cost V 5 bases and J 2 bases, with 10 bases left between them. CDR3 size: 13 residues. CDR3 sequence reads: CASRQDVNTEAFF. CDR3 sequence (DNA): TGCGCCAGCAGGCAGGACGTCAACACTGAAGCTTTCTTT.

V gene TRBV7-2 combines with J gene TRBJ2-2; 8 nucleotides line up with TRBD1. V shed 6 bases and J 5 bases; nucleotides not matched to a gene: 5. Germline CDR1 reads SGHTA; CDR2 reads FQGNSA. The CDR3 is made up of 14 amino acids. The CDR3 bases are TGTGCCAGCAGTCACCGGACAGGGACCGGGGAGCTGTTTTTT. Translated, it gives CASSHRTGTGELFF. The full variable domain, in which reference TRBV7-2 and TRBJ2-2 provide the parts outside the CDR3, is GAGVSQSPSNKVTEKGKDVELRCDPISGHTALYWYRQSLGQGLEFLIYFQGNSAPDKSGLPSDRFSAERTGGSVSTLTIQRTQQEDSAVYLCASSHRTGTGELFFGEGSRLTVL.

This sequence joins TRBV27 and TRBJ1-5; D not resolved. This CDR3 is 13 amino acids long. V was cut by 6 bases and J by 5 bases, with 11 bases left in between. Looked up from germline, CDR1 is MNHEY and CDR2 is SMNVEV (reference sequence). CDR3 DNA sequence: TGTGCCAGCAGCCCAGGCTACTATCAGCCCCAGCATTTT. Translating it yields CASSPGYYQPQHF.

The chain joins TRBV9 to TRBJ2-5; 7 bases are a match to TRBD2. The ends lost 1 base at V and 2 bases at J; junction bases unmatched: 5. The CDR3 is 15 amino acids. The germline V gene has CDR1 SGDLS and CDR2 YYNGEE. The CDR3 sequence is CASSVTTSPQETQYF. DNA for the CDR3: TGTGCCAGCAGCGTAACGACTAGCCCGCAAGAGACCCAGTACTTC. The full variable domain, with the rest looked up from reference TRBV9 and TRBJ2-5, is DSGVTQTPKHLITATGQRVTLRCSPRSGDLSVYWYQQSLDQGLQFLIQYYNGEERAKGNILERFSAQQFPDLHSELNLSSLELGDSALYFCASSVTTSPQETQYFGPGTRLLVL.

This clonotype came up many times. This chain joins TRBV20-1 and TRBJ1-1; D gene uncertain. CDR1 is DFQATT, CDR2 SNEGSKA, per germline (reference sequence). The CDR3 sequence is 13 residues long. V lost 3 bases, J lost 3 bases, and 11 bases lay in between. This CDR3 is CSASGPSDTEAFF. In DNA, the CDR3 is TGCAGTGCTAGCGGACCTTCGGACACTGAAGCTTTCTTT.